This T cell receptor beta chain was identified during a study of T cells in Graves' hyperthyroidism and ophthalmopathy. It was RNA transcripts that yielded the amplified TCR beta CDR3 regions. First-round RT-PCR targeting the TCR CDR3 was performed with the HTBI primer set. TCRdb called the multiplex PCR reads again in MiXCR, with one record for every CDR3 protein. The table includes some 460,000 distinct CDR3 sequences, about a sixth detected once. A note on this clonotype: Its cognate antigen is unknown. This could be a read error, since a much larger clone is one nucleotide away.

This CDR3 comprises 15 residues. Germline values: CDR1 LGHDT, CDR2 YNNKEL (reference sequence). Study-wide results and limits: Blood held most thyroid clonotypes expanded above 0.001 frequency.

Patients aged 18 to 65 had newly diagnosed hyperthyroidism that had lasted under 2 months. Cells are PBMCs isolated from around 9.4 ml of fresh blood. This TCR was recovered from a woman aged 18-29 years with Graves' hyperthyroidism. V is TRBV3-1 and J is TRBJ1-6; no clear D gene. The sample comprised blood. In nucleotides, the CDR3 is TGTGCCAGCAGCGCTCGTTTCTCCTATATTTCACCCCTCCACTTT. The encoded protein is CASSARFSYISPLHF.